These T cell receptor beta chains were read from a single sample in a study of regulatory and conventional T cells in RAG deficiency. This table comes from immunoSEQ multiplex PCR, and its TCRdb copy is limited to in-frame clones, with some not included. The repertoire holds roughly 10,000 clones, with around 94% as singletons. The sample comprised CD4+ effector T cells sorted from blood. These receptors all come from a human donor with RAG deficiency presenting as severe combined immunodeficiency. Each CDR3 is given with its conserved first and last residue. Fields, in order: clone size, D gene, J gene, V gene, CDR3 protein, CDR3 DNA. The D gene is left open where the match is weak. The size field is filled for only some rows; it gives once, few, many or a size class.

abundance: .
d_gene: .
j_gene: TRBJ2-5
v_gene: TRBV7-2
CDR3aa: CASSLARTGSEETQYF
CDR3nt: TGTGCCAGCAGCTTAGCCAGGACCGGATCGGAAGAGACCCAGTACTTC

abundance: .
d_gene: .
j_gene: TRBJ2-7
v_gene: TRBV7-2
CDR3aa: CASSPGGYEQYF
CDR3nt: TGTGCCAGCAGCCCCGGGGGTTACGAGCAGTACTTC

abundance: .
d_gene: TRBD2
j_gene: TRBJ2-3
v_gene: TRBV7-3
CDR3aa: CASSFGGTDTQYF
CDR3nt: TGTGCCAGCAGCTTCGGGGGGACAGATACGCAGTATTTT

abundance: few
d_gene: .
j_gene: TRBJ1-1
v_gene: TRBV28
CDR3aa: CASRRTEAFF
CDR3nt: TGTGCCAGCAGGAGAACTGAAGCTTTCTTT

abundance: once
d_gene: TRBD1
j_gene: TRBJ1-1
v_gene: TRBV7-9
CDR3aa: CASPPTTGTGNTEAFF
CDR3nt: TGTGCCAGCCCACCAACTACCGGGACAGGGAACACTGAAGCTTTCTTT

abundance: .
d_gene: .
j_gene: TRBJ1-2
v_gene: TRBV21-1
CDR3aa: CASSKEGAARGGYTF
CDR3nt: TGTGCCAGCAGCAAAGAGGGGGCCGCCCGAGGCGGCTACACCTTC

abundance: .
d_gene: .
j_gene: TRBJ2-7
v_gene: TRBV7-8
CDR3aa: CASSYRDTDYEQYF
CDR3nt: TGTGCCAGCAGCTACCGGGACACAGACTACGAGCAGTACTTC

abundance: .
d_gene: TRBD1
j_gene: TRBJ2-1
v_gene: TRBV5-1
CDR3aa: CASSLGQGYNEQFF
CDR3nt: TGCGCCAGCAGCTTGGGACAGGGCTACAATGAGCAGTTCTTC

abundance: .
d_gene: TRBD2
j_gene: TRBJ2-3
v_gene: TRBV7-9
CDR3aa: CASSLSREGPDTQYF
CDR3nt: TGTGCCAGCAGCTTATCCAGGGAGGGCCCGGATACGCAGTATTTT

abundance: .
d_gene: .
j_gene: TRBJ2-5
v_gene: TRBV20-1
CDR3aa: CSARGETQYF
CDR3nt: TGCAGTGCTAGAGGGGAGACCCAGTACTTC

abundance: .
d_gene: TRBD1
j_gene: TRBJ1-4
v_gene: TRBV4-3
CDR3aa: CASSRGQVTTNEKLFF
CDR3nt: TGCGCCAGCAGCCGGGGACAGGTTACAACTAATGAAAAACTGTTTTTT

abundance: .
d_gene: .
j_gene: TRBJ2-1
v_gene: TRBV20-1
CDR3aa: CSATAYNEQFF
CDR3nt: TGCAGTGCTACAGCCTACAATGAGCAGTTCTTC

abundance: .
d_gene: .
j_gene: TRBJ2-1
v_gene: TRBV9
CDR3aa: CASSPRPSSYNEQFF
CDR3nt: TGTGCCAGCAGCCCCCGCCCCAGCTCCTACAATGAGCAGTTCTTC

abundance: .
d_gene: .
j_gene: TRBJ1-1
v_gene: TRBV29-1
CDR3aa: CSVEGWVEAFF
CDR3nt: TGCAGCGTTGAAGGCTGGGTTGAAGCTTTCTTT

abundance: .
d_gene: TRBD1
j_gene: TRBJ1-4
v_gene: TRBV5-1
CDR3aa: CASSLGDRGEKLFF
CDR3nt: TGCGCCAGCAGCTTGGGGGACAGGGGTGAAAAACTGTTTTTT

abundance: .
d_gene: TRBD1
j_gene: TRBJ2-5
v_gene: TRBV4-3
CDR3aa: CASSPQTGPQETQYF
CDR3nt: TGCGCCAGCAGCCCGCAGACAGGGCCGCAAGAGACCCAGTACTTC

abundance: .
d_gene: .
j_gene: TRBJ2-7
v_gene: TRBV7-2
CDR3aa: CASSLSEGYEQYF
CDR3nt: TGTGCCAGCAGCTTATCGGAGGGATACGAGCAGTACTTC

abundance: .
d_gene: .
j_gene: TRBJ2-3
v_gene: TRBV7-9
CDR3aa: CASSAHGQTSDTQYF
CDR3nt: TGTGCCAGCAGCGCCCACGGACAGACTTCAGATACGCAGTATTTT

abundance: .
d_gene: TRBD2
j_gene: TRBJ2-5
v_gene: TRBV9
CDR3aa: CASSVGGTSGRKETQYF
CDR3nt: TGTGCCAGCAGCGTAGGAGGGACTAGCGGGAGGAAAGAGACCCAGTACTTC

abundance: .
d_gene: .
j_gene: TRBJ2-5
v_gene: TRBV4-3
CDR3aa: CASSQEGETQYF
CDR3nt: TGCGCCAGCAGCCAAGAGGGGGAGACCCAGTACTTC

abundance: .
d_gene: .
j_gene: TRBJ2-1
v_gene: TRBV27
CDR3aa: CASSSHSYNEQFF
CDR3nt: TGTGCCAGCAGTTCACACAGTTACAATGAGCAGTTCTTC

abundance: .
d_gene: TRBD2
j_gene: TRBJ2-1
v_gene: TRBV7-6
CDR3aa: CASSLVLAGGDEQFF
CDR3nt: TGTGCCAGCAGCTTAGTCCTAGCGGGGGGGGATGAGCAGTTCTTC

abundance: .
d_gene: .
j_gene: TRBJ1-1
v_gene: TRBV7-2
CDR3aa: CASSFFDGTEAFF
CDR3nt: TGTGCCAGCAGCTTCTTCGACGGCACTGAAGCTTTCTTT

abundance: .
d_gene: .
j_gene: TRBJ2-3
v_gene: TRBV10-3
CDR3aa: CAISDRDSYTQYF
CDR3nt: TGTGCCATCAGTGACCGTGACAGTTATACGCAGTATTTT

abundance: .
d_gene: .
j_gene: TRBJ2-5
v_gene: TRBV4-3
CDR3aa: CASSQDPRATQYF
CDR3nt: TGCGCCAGCAGCCAAGATCCGCGGGCGACCCAGTACTTC

abundance: .
d_gene: .
j_gene: TRBJ2-5
v_gene: TRBV30
CDR3aa: CAWAVRFETQYF
CDR3nt: TGTGCCTGGGCCGTGAGATTCGAGACCCAGTACTTC

abundance: .
d_gene: .
j_gene: TRBJ2-3
v_gene: TRBV7-2
CDR3aa: CASSPGTISTDTQYF
CDR3nt: TGTGCCAGCAGCCCCGGGACGATTAGCACAGATACGCAGTATTTT

abundance: .
d_gene: .
j_gene: TRBJ2-5
v_gene: TRBV7-2
CDR3aa: CASSLVSGLQETQYF
CDR3nt: TGTGCCAGCAGCTTAGTATCAGGGCTCCAAGAGACCCAGTACTTC

abundance: .
d_gene: .
j_gene: TRBJ2-3
v_gene: TRBV14
CDR3aa: CASSFRGLEVDTQYF
CDR3nt: TGTGCCAGCAGCTTCCGGGGCCTGGAAGTGGATACGCAGTATTTT

abundance: .
d_gene: .
j_gene: TRBJ2-3
v_gene: TRBV27
CDR3aa: CASSLWSAGDTQYF
CDR3nt: TGTGCCAGCAGTTTATGGTCCGCGGGGGATACGCAGTATTTT

abundance: .
d_gene: TRBD1
j_gene: TRBJ2-3
v_gene: TRBV19
CDR3aa: CASSMITGTGVGDTQYF
CDR3nt: TGTGCCAGTAGTATGATCACCGGGACAGGGGTAGGAGATACGCAGTATTTT

abundance: .
d_gene: .
j_gene: TRBJ2-1
v_gene: TRBV5-1
CDR3aa: CASSLGQASGNEQFF
CDR3nt: TGCGCCAGCAGCTTGGGACAGGCGTCTGGCAATGAGCAGTTCTTC

abundance: .
d_gene: .
j_gene: TRBJ1-2
v_gene: TRBV4-2
CDR3aa: CASSQEPLRGKAYGYTF
CDR3nt: TGTGCCAGCAGCCAAGAGCCCCTCCGGGGGAAGGCCTATGGCTACACCTTC

abundance: once
d_gene: TRBD1
j_gene: TRBJ2-5
v_gene: TRBV19
CDR3aa: CASSIGGQGGETQYF
CDR3nt: TGTGCCAGTAGTATCGGCGGACAGGGTGGAGAGACCCAGTACTTC

abundance: .
d_gene: .
j_gene: TRBJ2-3
v_gene: TRBV9
CDR3aa: CASSVEGSRTHTDTQYF
CDR3nt: TGTGCCAGCAGCGTAGAAGGGAGTCGCACACACACAGATACGCAGTATTTT

abundance: .
d_gene: TRBD1
j_gene: TRBJ2-5
v_gene: TRBV7-2
CDR3aa: CASSWDRYQETQYF
CDR3nt: TGTGCCAGCAGCTGGGACAGGTACCAAGAGACCCAGTACTTC

abundance: .
d_gene: .
j_gene: TRBJ2-1
v_gene: TRBV7-3
CDR3aa: CASSSVPGPYNEQFF
CDR3nt: TGTGCCAGCAGCTCGGTCCCCGGACCTTACAATGAGCAGTTCTTC

abundance: .
d_gene: TRBD1
j_gene: TRBJ1-2
v_gene: TRBV20-1
CDR3aa: CSARRGRGYTF
CDR3nt: TGCAGTGCTAGAAGGGGGCGGGGCTACACCTTC

abundance: once
d_gene: .
j_gene: TRBJ2-4
v_gene: TRBV28
CDR3aa: CASSLNRVAKNIQYF
CDR3nt: TGTGCCAGCAGTTTGAACAGGGTAGCCAAAAACATTCAGTACTTC

abundance: once
d_gene: TRBD1
j_gene: TRBJ1-1
v_gene: TRBV19
CDR3aa: CASSSHRGSTEAFF
CDR3nt: TGTGCCAGTAGTTCCCACAGGGGTTCCACTGAAGCTTTCTTT

abundance: .
d_gene: .
j_gene: TRBJ2-3
v_gene: TRBV4-2
CDR3aa: CASSQGQTDTQYF
CDR3nt: TGTGCCAGCAGCCAAGGGCAGACCGATACGCAGTATTTT

abundance: .
d_gene: .
j_gene: TRBJ1-5
v_gene: TRBV7-9
CDR3aa: CASSLADSNQPQHF
CDR3nt: TGTGCCAGCAGCTTAGCCGACAGCAATCAGCCCCAGCATTTT

abundance: few
d_gene: TRBD1
j_gene: TRBJ2-2
v_gene: TRBV10-3
CDR3aa: CAISRDRVYTGELFF
CDR3nt: TGTGCCATCAGCCGGGACAGGGTTTACACCGGGGAGCTGTTTTTT

abundance: .
d_gene: TRBD2
j_gene: TRBJ2-3
v_gene: TRBV14
CDR3aa: CASSQIGPGLAPDTQYF
CDR3nt: TGTGCCAGCAGCCAAATAGGACCGGGACTAGCCCCAGATACGCAGTATTTT

abundance: .
d_gene: TRBD1
j_gene: TRBJ2-7
v_gene: TRBV7-2
CDR3aa: CASSWGQLVSYEQYF
CDR3nt: TGTGCCAGCAGCTGGGGACAGTTAGTCTCCTACGAGCAGTACTTC

abundance: .
d_gene: .
j_gene: TRBJ2-5
v_gene: TRBV9
CDR3aa: CASSPFGGRETQYF
CDR3nt: TGTGCCAGCAGCCCTTTTGGGGGGCGAGAGACCCAGTACTTC

abundance: .
d_gene: .
j_gene: TRBJ2-3
v_gene: TRBV10-3
CDR3aa: CAISNRDPGTDTQYF
CDR3nt: TGTGCCATCAGCAACCGGGACCCGGGCACAGATACGCAGTATTTT

abundance: .
d_gene: .
j_gene: TRBJ2-7
v_gene: TRBV27
CDR3aa: CASSYRYKAYEQYF
CDR3nt: TGTGCCAGCAGTTACAGGTACAAAGCCTACGAGCAGTACTTC

abundance: .
d_gene: .
j_gene: TRBJ2-3
v_gene: TRBV9
CDR3aa: CASSVEGPSTDTQYF
CDR3nt: TGTGCCAGCAGCGTAGAAGGCCCAAGCACAGATACGCAGTATTTT

abundance: .
d_gene: TRBD2
j_gene: TRBJ2-1
v_gene: TRBV9
CDR3aa: CASSVGGGGSLYNEQFF
CDR3nt: TGTGCCAGCAGCGTAGGAGGAGGCGGGAGCCTCTACAATGAGCAGTTCTTC

abundance: .
d_gene: TRBD1
j_gene: TRBJ2-7
v_gene: TRBV2
CDR3aa: CASNRDRGYEQYF
CDR3nt: TGTGCCAGCAATCGGGACAGGGGCTACGAGCAGTACTTC

abundance: .
d_gene: TRBD1
j_gene: TRBJ2-5
v_gene: TRBV29-1
CDR3aa: CSVATGGRETQYF
CDR3nt: TGCAGCGTTGCGACAGGGGGAAGGGAGACCCAGTACTTC

abundance: .
d_gene: .
j_gene: TRBJ1-4
v_gene: TRBV7-2
CDR3aa: CASSPRPQGLTNEKLFF
CDR3nt: TGTGCCAGCAGCCCTAGACCTCAGGGGCTAACTAATGAAAAACTGTTTTTT